This T cell receptor beta chain appears in the sequencing data of a study of cytomegalovirus exposure and HLA in healthy donors. Overall study findings and caveats: Cytomegalovirus association was listed for about 170 TCR beta chains.

Germline V gene data show CDR1 as LGHNA and CDR2 as YNFKEQ. This CDR3 has 17 residues. The junction had 4 bases not matched to a gene; V was cut back by 0 bases and J by 3 bases. Primers included in the PCR were 60 Vbeta and 13 Jbeta primers. Clones were read by immunoSEQ multiplex PCR, and TCRdb kept only the in-frame ones, dropping some. The repertoire has a few hundred thousand clones, approximately 83% of them found once; the top ten carry over 1.1%. Comment on this clone: What it binds is not known.

Material for sequencing was PBMCs. This clonotype was obtained from a girl aged 5-17 years in good health and CMV-seronegative. V and J are TRBV4-2 and TRBJ1-3, with 11 positions matching TRBD1. The CDR3 loop reads CASSQDGQGARGNTIYF. In nucleotides, the CDR3 is TGTGCCAGCAGCCAAGACGGACAGGGGGCGCGTGGAAACACCATATATTTT.